The text below deals with one T cell receptor beta chain. The data derive from a study of cytotoxic CD8 clonotypes in ibrutinib-treated CLL. After removal of 0 bases from V and 9 bases from J, the junction contained 5 bases not matched to a gene. CDR1 and CDR2 from the germline V gene are SGDLS and YYNGEE. The CDR3 has 14 amino acids. Sequencing sought depths of 1 in 200,000 to 1 in 1 million T cells. Using immunoSEQ multiplex PCR, the repertoire was profiled, and TCRdb retains in-frame clones only, with some absent. The data hold approximately 320,000 clones, with around 66% observed a single time. The chain has TRBV9 and TRBJ2-1; 8 bases map to TRBD2. This sample comprised PBMCs, obtained after 36 months of ibrutinib treatment. The origin of this receptor is a human donor with chronic lymphocytic leukemia. CDR3 protein: CASSVGTGGGEQFF. CDR3 nucleotides: TGTGCCAGCAGCGTAGGGACGGGAGGGGGTGAGCAGTTCTTC. Variable domain in full (rest from reference TRBV9 and TRBJ2-1): DSGVTQTPKHLITATGQRVTLRCSPRSGDLSVYWYQQSLDQGLQFLIQYYNGEERAKGNILERFSAQQFPDLHSELNLSSLELGDSALYFCASSVGTGGGEQFFGPGTRLTVL.